Listed below are T cell receptor beta chains from one sample, sequenced in a study of blood T cells in healthy people across ages. TCRdb fed the 5' RACE reads into MiXCR, producing one record per CDR3 protein. The sample yields around 280,000 distinct CDR3 sequences, around 27% seen once. The sample taken for sequencing was blood. The receptors derive from a woman aged 70-85 years in good health. Both conserved end residues are part of each CDR3. D genes are given only for firm matches. The size entry is marked missing in some rows and otherwise reads once, few, many or a size class.

>TRBV12-3/TRBV12-4|once|-|TRBJ1-1
CASSLGAGYTEAFF
TGTGCCAGCAGTCTGGGTGCGGGGTACACTGAAGCTTTCTTT
>TRBV29-1|many|-|TRBJ2-1
CSVEAGALNEQFF
TGCAGCGTTGAGGCAGGGGCCCTCAATGAGCAGTTCTTC
>TRBV3-1|-|-|TRBJ1-4
CASSQKGGSTNEKLFF
TGTGCCAGCAGCCAAAAGGGAGGGTCAACTAATGAAAAACTGTTTTTT
>TRBV6-2/TRBV6-3|few|-|TRBJ1-1
CASSFQSMGTEAFF
TGTGCCAGCAGTTTTCAAAGTATGGGCACTGAAGCTTTCTTT
>TRBV5-1|-|-|TRBJ2-2
CASRVGDTGELFF
TGCGCCAGCAGGGTCGGAGACACCGGGGAGCTGTTTTTT
>TRBV18|few|TRBD2|TRBJ2-1
CASSPPGSGGKNNEQFF
TGTGCCAGCTCACCACCCGGATCGGGAGGGAAGAACAATGAGCAGTTCTTC
>TRBV29-1|few|TRBD1|TRBJ2-1
CSVRPGQGARNEQFF
TGCAGCGTCCGCCCGGGACAGGGGGCGAGGAATGAGCAGTTCTTC
>TRBV24-1|-|TRBD2|TRBJ2-5
CATSGRQETQYF
TGTGCCACAAGCGGGAGGCAAGAGACCCAGTACTTC
>TRBV12-3/TRBV12-4|-|-|TRBJ2-1
CASSSLRGDEQFF
TGTGCCAGCAGTTCGCTCCGGGGCGATGAGCAGTTCTTC
>TRBV28|few|-|TRBJ1-1
CATRYKTEAFF
TGTGCCACCCGTTACAAGACTGAAGCTTTCTTT
>TRBV7-9|-|-|TRBJ2-5
CASSTSGGLQETQYF
TGTGCCAGCAGCACATCAGGGGGACTCCAAGAGACCCAGTACTTC
>TRBV28|few|TRBD1|TRBJ2-7
CATTLQGKSYEQYF
TGTGCCACGACCCTACAGGGGAAATCCTACGAGCAGTACTTC
>TRBV24-1|few|TRBD2|TRBJ2-1
CTTSDSQRDYNEQFF
TGTACCACCAGTGATAGCCAGCGGGATTACAATGAGCAGTTCTTC
>TRBV5-1|-|-|TRBJ2-4
CARTLLRSLAKTIQYF
TGCGCCAGGACCCTCCTGCGCTCCTTAGCCAAAACCATTCAGTACTTC
>TRBV6-5|few|TRBD1|TRBJ1-6
CASSYSRPGQGNSPLHF
TGTGCCAGCAGTTACTCGAGACCGGGACAGGGGAATTCACCCCTCCACTTT
>TRBV28|few|-|TRBJ1-1
CASSRGGTGNTEAFF
TGTGCCAGCTCCCGAGGGGGGACCGGCAACACTGAAGCTTTCTTT
>TRBV28|few|TRBD1|TRBJ2-7
CASSPPGQVLYEQYF
TGTGCCAGCAGTCCCCCGGGACAGGTGCTCTACGAGCAGTACTTC
>TRBV7-9|-|-|TRBJ2-7
CASSLEVGDEQYF
TGCGCCAGCAGCCTAGAGGTTGGGGACGAGCAGTACTTC
>TRBV12-3/TRBV12-4|-|-|TRBJ1-3
CASSLVAGNTIYF
TGTGCCAGCAGTTTGGTTGCTGGAAACACCATATATTTT
>TRBV29-1|few|-|TRBJ2-7
CSVATGLPGRVEQYF
TGCAGCGTTGCAACGGGACTCCCCGGAAGGGTCGAGCAGTACTTC
>TRBV7-2|few|TRBD1|TRBJ1-2
CASSGQGQGSYGYTF
TGTGCCAGCAGCGGACAAGGACAGGGCTCCTATGGCTACACCTTC
>TRBV6-4|few|-|TRBJ2-4
CASSAPLSEAKNIQYF
TGTGCCAGCAGTGCCCCCCTCTCAGAGGCCAAAAACATTCAGTACTTC
>TRBV7-9|-|TRBD2|TRBJ2-1
CASSLVGIREGHNEQFF
TGTGCCAGCAGCTTAGTTGGTATCCGGGAGGGACACAATGAGCAGTTCTTC
>TRBV20-1|-|-|TRBJ2-5
CSAQGGGGKETQYF
TGCAGTGCTCAGGGGGGGGGCGGGAAAGAGACCCAGTACTTC
>TRBV21-1|-|-|TRBJ2-5
CASSRKIPGPETQYF
TGTGCCAGCAGCCGCAAAATCCCAGGGCCAGAGACCCAGTACTTC
>TRBV11-2|many|-|TRBJ1-1
CASSLGQADTEAFF
TGTGCCAGCAGCTTAGGACAGGCGGACACTGAAGCTTTCTTT
>TRBV15|many|-|TRBJ2-5
CATSRGLPQQETQYF
TGTGCCACCAGCAGAGGACTACCCCAACAAGAGACCCAGTACTTC
>TRBV12-3/TRBV12-4|-|-|TRBJ2-3
CASSSPITQYF
TGTGCCAGCAGTTCCCCTATTACGCAGTATTTT
>TRBV27|many|-|TRBJ2-4
CASRPTYTVAKNIQYF
TGTGCCAGCAGACCGACATATACCGTAGCCAAAAACATTCAGTACTTC
>TRBV7-2|many|-|TRBJ2-7
CASSLEGLSYEQYF
TGTGCCAGCAGCTTAGAGGGGCTCTCCTACGAGCAGTACTTC
>TRBV20-1|-|TRBD2|TRBJ2-5
CSASVLKGLSPETQYF
TGCAGTGCTAGTGTCCTAAAGGGACTATCCCCAGAGACCCAGTACTTC
>TRBV20-1|-|TRBD2|TRBJ2-1
CSAILTSQEVQFF
TGCAGTGCTATCCTGACTAGCCAGGAGGTGCAGTTCTTC
>TRBV6-5|few|-|TRBJ2-4
CASSYSSLLAKNIQYF
TGTGCCAGCAGTTACTCGAGTTTATTAGCCAAAAACATTCAGTACTTC
>TRBV4-2|few|-|TRBJ1-4
CASSQDSPAGGEKLFF
TGTGCCAGCAGCCAAGATTCTCCCGCGGGGGGTGAAAAACTGTTTTTT